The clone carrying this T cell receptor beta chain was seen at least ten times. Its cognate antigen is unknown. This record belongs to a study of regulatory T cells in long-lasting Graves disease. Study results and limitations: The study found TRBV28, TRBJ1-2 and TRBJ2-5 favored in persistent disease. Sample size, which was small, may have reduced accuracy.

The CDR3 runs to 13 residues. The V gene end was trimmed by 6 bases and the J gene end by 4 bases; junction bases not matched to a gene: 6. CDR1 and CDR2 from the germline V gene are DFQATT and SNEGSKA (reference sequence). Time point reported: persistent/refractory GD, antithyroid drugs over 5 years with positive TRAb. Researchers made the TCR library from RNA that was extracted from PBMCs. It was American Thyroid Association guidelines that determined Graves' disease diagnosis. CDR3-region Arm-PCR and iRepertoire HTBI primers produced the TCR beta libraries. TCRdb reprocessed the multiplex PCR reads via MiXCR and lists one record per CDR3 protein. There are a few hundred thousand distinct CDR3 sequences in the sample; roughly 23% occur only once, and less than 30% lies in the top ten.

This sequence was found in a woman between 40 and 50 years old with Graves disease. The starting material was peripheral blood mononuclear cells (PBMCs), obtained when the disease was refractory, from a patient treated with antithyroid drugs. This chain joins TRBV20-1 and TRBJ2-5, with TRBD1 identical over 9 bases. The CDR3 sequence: CSARDRVGETQYF. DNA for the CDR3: TGCAGTGCCCGGGACAGGGTTGGAGAGACCCAGTACTTC.